These 13 T cell receptor beta chains were all obtained from the same sample, sequenced in a study of patients and donors after allogeneic stem cell transplantation. Each CDR3 protein gets one entry after TCRdb re-called the RT-PCR reads with MiXCR. The table lists roughly 230,000 distinct CDR3 sequences, roughly 13% of them singletons, with 11% in the top ten. Sequenced sample: blood, either unsorted or a sorted T cell fraction (not recorded which). These receptors were collected from a human donor who was either an allogeneic HSCT recipient or a stem cell or donor lymphocyte infusion donor (not recorded which). It is not recorded whose cells these are; they may come from a transplant donor.

This sequence joins TRBV7-9 and TRBJ2-5, with TRBD2 identical over 12 bases. The CDR3 length is 16 residues. Germline loops: CDR1 SEHNR, CDR2 FQNEAQ (reference sequence). The junction had 7 bases not matched to a gene; V was cut back by 7 bases and J by 1 base. CDR3 sequence reads: CASTRGLAGLQETQYF. The CDR3 DNA sequence: TGTGCCAGCACCCGCGGACTAGCGGGGCTCCAAGAGACCCAGTACTTC.

The sample holds a few counts of this clonotype. The V and J genes are TRBV5-1 and TRBJ2-7; 11 bases match TRBD2. CDR1 and CDR2 from the germline V gene are SGHRS and YFSETQ. The CDR3 has 14 residues. V trimming: 3 bases; J trimming: 6 bases; junction bases outside the gene matches: 5. The CDR3 DNA reads TGCGCCAGCAGCTCCGGGACTAGCGGAGGCGAGCAGTACTTC. This codes for CASSSGTSGGEQYF.

This clonotype was detected ten times or more. The V and J genes are TRBV2 and TRBJ1-1; 7 nucleotides line up with TRBD1. This CDR3 is 15 amino acids long. The germline V gene has CDR1 SNHLY and CDR2 FYNNEI. V shed 7 bases and J 1 base; nucleotides not matched to a gene: 9. The CDR3 here is CASKRQGGSNTEAFF. The CDR3 nucleotides are TGTGCCAGCAAAAGACAGGGCGGTTCGAACACTGAAGCTTTCTTT.

This clonotype was seen a handful of times. This chain connects TRBV5-6 to TRBJ1-2, with D unresolved. CDR1 is SGHDT and CDR2 is YYEEEE in the germline V gene. The CDR3 totals 13 residues. V lost 1 base to trimming and J lost 4 bases, with 8 bases between them. This CDR3 is CASSLPASYGYTF. CDR3 sequence (DNA): TGTGCCAGCAGCTTGCCGGCCAGCTATGGCTACACCTTC.

This chain connects TRBV7-9 to TRBJ1-4; tentatively, D is TRBD1 (5 bases). Germline CDR1 SEHNR, CDR2 FQNEAQ (reference sequence). V was shortened by 6 bases and J by 8 bases, with 25 bases between the two germline ends. This CDR3 contains 17 residues. The CDR3 DNA is TGTGCCAGCAGTTCTATACGTGATAGTCCAGGGCCCGAAAAACTGTTTTTT. Translation gives CASSSIRDSPGPEKLFF.

This clonotype has only a few counts. This chain connects TRBV7-9 to TRBJ1-4, with D hard to call. Trimming removed 5 bases at V and 0 bases at J, with 7 bases between. There are 14 residues in the CDR3. Germline V gene sequence: CDR1 SEHNR, CDR2 FQNEAQ (reference sequence). CDR3 sequence reads: CASSPTATNEKLFF. As DNA, the CDR3 is TGTGCCAGCAGCCCAACCGCAACTAATGAAAAACTGTTTTTT.

This clonotype has at least ten counts. The rearrangement joins TRBV5-1 to TRBJ2-7; no firm D call. Trimming pared 3 bases from V and 0 bases from J, leaving 10 bases between. Germline CDR1 reads SGHRS; CDR2 reads YFSETQ. This CDR3 is built from 14 residues. The CDR3 sequence is CASSYNAHSYEQYF. The CDR3 bases are TGCGCCAGCAGCTATAACGCGCACTCCTACGAGCAGTACTTC.

The chain recombines TRBV5-1 with TRBJ2-7; 14 bases agree with TRBD2. This CDR3 is built from 14 residues. Per the germline V gene, CDR1 is SGHRS and CDR2 is YFSETQ. Germline trimming cut 3 bases from V and 9 bases from J; bases unmatched to any gene: 5. CDR3 sequence reads: CASSSGLAGGGQYF. The CDR3 nucleotides are TGCGCCAGCAGCTCCGGACTAGCGGGAGGCGGGCAGTACTTC.

V usage is TRBV7-3 and J usage is TRBJ1-6; D unresolved. Trimming left V 0 bases short and J 7 bases short, with 7 bases between. The CDR3 covers 14 residues. From germline, CDR1 is SGHTA and CDR2 FQGTGA. The CDR3 bases are TGTGCCAGCAGCTTAACAGGTGCAAATTCACCCCTCCACTTT. Translating it yields CASSLTGANSPLHF. Supplemented by reference TRBV7-3 and TRBJ1-6, the full variable domain reads GAGVSQTPSNKVTEKGKYVELRCDPISGHTALYWYRQSLGQGPEFLIYFQGTGAADDSGLPNDRFFAVRPEGSVSTLKIQRTERGDSAVYLCASSLTGANSPLHFGNGTRLTVT.

The chain has TRBV6-2 or TRBV6-3 and TRBJ1-6; possible D gene TRBD1, 5 bases. The germline V gene encodes CDR1 MNHEY and CDR2 SVGEGT. Deletions cut 10 bases from V and 0 bases from J, with 19 bases between. The CDR3 sequence is 17 residues long. Here the CDR3 reads CATYEGLLSSYNSPLHF. CDR3 nucleotides: TGTGCCACCTACGAGGGACTCCTCAGCTCCTATAATTCACCCCTCCACTTT.

V usage is TRBV18 and J usage is TRBJ2-1; D perhaps matches TRBD2 (6 bases). The CDR3 length is 15 residues. The germline CDR1 and CDR2 sequences are KGHSH and LQKENI. V lost 3 bases and J lost 6, with 15 bases in between. Written as DNA, the CDR3 is TGTGCCAGCTCACCTTTAGAGCGGGCCACCAATGAGCAGTTCTTC. Its translation is CASSPLERATNEQFF. Drawing the rest from reference TRBV18 and TRBJ2-1, the complete variable domain is NAGVMQNPRHLVRRRGQEARLRCSPMKGHSHVYWYRQLPEEGLKFMVYLQKENIIDESGMPKERFSAEFPKEGPSILRIQQVVRGDSAAYFCASSPLERATNEQFFGPGTRLTVL.

The chain combines TRBV7-2 with TRBJ1-1; possible D gene TRBD1, 6 bases. Looked up from germline, CDR1 is SGHTA and CDR2 is FQGNSA. Trimming removed 5 bases from V and 8 bases from J, with 15 bases in between. The CDR3 spans 13 residues. CDR3 loop: CASSKWDILEAFF. CDR3 sequence (DNA): TGTGCCAGCAGCAAATGGGACATTCTCGAAGCTTTCTTT. Filled out from reference TRBV7-2 and TRBJ1-1, the complete variable domain reads GAGVSQSPSNKVTEKGKDVELRCDPISGHTALYWYRQSLGQGLEFLIYFQGNSAPDKSGLPSDRFSAERTGGSVSTLTIQRTQQEDSAVYLCASSKWDILEAFFGQGTRLTVV.

J is TRBJ1-1 and V is TRBV21-1; TRBD1 is the table's D call, not checked against the DNA. TRBV21-1 is a pseudogene locus. This CDR3 is 20 amino acids long. This chain's CDR3 is CASSKAGVSGGITGNTEAFF. The CDR3 DNA reads TGTGCCAGCAGCAAAGCTGGGGTTTCGGGGGGGATTACAGGCAACACTGAAGCTTTCTTT.